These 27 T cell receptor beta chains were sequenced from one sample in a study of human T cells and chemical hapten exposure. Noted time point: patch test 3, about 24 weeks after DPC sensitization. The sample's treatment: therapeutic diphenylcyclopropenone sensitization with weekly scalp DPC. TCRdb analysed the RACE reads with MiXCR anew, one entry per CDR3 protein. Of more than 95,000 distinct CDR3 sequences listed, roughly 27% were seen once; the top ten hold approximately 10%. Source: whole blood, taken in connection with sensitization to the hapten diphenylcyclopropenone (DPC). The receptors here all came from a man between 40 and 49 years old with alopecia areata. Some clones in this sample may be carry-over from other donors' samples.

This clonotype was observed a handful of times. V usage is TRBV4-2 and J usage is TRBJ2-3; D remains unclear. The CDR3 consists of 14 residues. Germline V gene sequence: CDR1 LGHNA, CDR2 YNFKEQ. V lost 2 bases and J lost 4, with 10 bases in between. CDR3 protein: CASSQRIAADTQYF. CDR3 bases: TGTGCCAGCAGCCAAAGAATAGCCGCAGATACGCAGTATTTT.

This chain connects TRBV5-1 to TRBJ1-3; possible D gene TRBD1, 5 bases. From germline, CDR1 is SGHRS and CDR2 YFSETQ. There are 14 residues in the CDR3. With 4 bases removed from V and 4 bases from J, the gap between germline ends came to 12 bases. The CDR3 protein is CASSASGPGNTIYF. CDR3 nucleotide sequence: TGCGCCAGCAGCGCGTCAGGGCCAGGAAACACCATATATTTT.

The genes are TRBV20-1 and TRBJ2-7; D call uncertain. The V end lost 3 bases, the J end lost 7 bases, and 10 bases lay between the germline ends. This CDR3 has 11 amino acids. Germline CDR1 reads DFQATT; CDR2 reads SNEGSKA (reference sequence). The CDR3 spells CSASRPSEQYF. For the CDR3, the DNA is TGCAGTGCTAGTCGGCCATCAGAGCAGTACTTC.

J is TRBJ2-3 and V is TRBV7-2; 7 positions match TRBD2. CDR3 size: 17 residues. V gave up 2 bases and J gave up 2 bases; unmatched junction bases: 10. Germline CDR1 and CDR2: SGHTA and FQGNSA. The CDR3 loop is CASSLMASGRSTDTQYF. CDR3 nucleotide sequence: TGTGCCAGCAGCTTAATGGCTAGCGGCCGTTCCACAGATACGCAGTATTTT.

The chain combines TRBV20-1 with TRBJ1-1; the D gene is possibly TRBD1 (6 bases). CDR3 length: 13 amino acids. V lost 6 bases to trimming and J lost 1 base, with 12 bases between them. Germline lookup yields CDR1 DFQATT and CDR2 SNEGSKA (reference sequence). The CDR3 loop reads CSAGRDTNTEAFF. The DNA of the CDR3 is TGCAGTGCCGGTCGGGACACGAACACTGAAGCTTTCTTT.

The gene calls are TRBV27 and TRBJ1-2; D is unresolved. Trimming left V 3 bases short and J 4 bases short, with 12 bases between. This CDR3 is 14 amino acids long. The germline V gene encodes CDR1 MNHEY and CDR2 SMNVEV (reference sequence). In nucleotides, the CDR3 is TGTGCCAGCAGTTTTTTAGGCCCCTCCTATGGCTACACCTTC. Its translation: CASSFLGPSYGYTF.

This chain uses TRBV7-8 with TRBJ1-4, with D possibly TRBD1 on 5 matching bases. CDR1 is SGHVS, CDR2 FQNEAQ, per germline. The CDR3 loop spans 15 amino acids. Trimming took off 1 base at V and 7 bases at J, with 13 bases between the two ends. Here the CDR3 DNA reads TGTGCCAGCAGCTTAGTTACGGGGGGACCTGAAAAACTGTTTTTT. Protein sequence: CASSLVTGGPEKLFF. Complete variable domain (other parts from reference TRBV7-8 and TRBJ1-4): GAGVSQSPRYKVAKRGQDVALRCDPISGHVSLFWYQQALGQGPEFLTYFQNEAQLDKSGLPSDRFFAERPEGSVSTLKIQRTQQEDSAVYLCASSLVTGGPEKLFFGSGTQLSVL.

This CDR3 reads CASSWTSGPPSGELFF. DNA for the CDR3: TGTGCCAGCAGTTGGACTAGCGGCCCTCCCTCCGGGGAGCTGTTTTTT. The rearrangement links TRBV12-3 or TRBV12-4 to TRBJ2-2, with 10 bases that match TRBD2. The V segment lost 4 bases and the J segment 6 bases; nucleotides outside the gene matches: 8. The CDR3 has 16 residues.

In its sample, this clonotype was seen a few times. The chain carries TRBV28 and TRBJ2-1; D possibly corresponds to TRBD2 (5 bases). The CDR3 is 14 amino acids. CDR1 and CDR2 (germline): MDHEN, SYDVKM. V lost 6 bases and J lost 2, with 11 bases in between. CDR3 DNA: TGTGCCAGCAGGACCCCCGGGGCCTACAATGAGCAGTTCTTC. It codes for CASRTPGAYNEQFF.

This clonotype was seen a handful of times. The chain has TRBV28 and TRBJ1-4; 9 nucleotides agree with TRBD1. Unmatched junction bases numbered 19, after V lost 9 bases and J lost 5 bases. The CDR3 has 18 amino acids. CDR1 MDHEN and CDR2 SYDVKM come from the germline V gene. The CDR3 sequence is CARFTGGREAKRNEKLFF. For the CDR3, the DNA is TGTGCCAGATTCACAGGGGGCCGCGAAGCGAAGCGGAATGAAAAACTGTTTTTT.

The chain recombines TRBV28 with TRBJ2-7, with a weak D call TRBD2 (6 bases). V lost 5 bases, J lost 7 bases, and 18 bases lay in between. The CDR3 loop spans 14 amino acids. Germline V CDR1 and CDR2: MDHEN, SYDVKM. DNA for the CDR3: TGTGCCAGCAGTGAGGGACTCTTCGGTCGGGAGCAGTACTTC. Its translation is CASSEGLFGREQYF. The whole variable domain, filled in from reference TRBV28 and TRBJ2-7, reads DVKVTQSSRYLVKRTGEKVFLECVQDMDHENMFWYRQDPGLGLRLIYFSYDVKMKEKGDIPEGYSVSREKKERFSLILESASTNQTSMYLCASSEGLFGREQYFGPGTRLTVT.

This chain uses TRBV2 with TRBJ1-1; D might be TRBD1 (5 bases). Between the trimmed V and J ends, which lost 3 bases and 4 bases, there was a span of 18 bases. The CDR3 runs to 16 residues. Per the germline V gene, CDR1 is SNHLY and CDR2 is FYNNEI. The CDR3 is CASSDPGKVGGTEAFF. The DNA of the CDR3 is TGTGCCAGCAGTGATCCAGGGAAAGTGGGCGGCACTGAAGCTTTCTTT.

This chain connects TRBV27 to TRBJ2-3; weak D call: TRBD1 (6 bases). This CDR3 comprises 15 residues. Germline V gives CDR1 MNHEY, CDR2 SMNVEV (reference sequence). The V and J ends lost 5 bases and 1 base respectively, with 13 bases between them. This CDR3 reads CASSLERQGTDTQYF. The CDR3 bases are TGTGCCAGCAGTCTAGAAAGACAGGGCACAGATACGCAGTATTTT.

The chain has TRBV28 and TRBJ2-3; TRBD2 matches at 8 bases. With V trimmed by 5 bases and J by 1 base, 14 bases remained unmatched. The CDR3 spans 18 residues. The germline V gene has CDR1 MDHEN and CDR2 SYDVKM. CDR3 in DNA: TGTGCCAGCAGTCGGTGGGGGGTCGGAGCGGGGGGCACAGATACGCAGTATTTT. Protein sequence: CASSRWGVGAGGTDTQYF.

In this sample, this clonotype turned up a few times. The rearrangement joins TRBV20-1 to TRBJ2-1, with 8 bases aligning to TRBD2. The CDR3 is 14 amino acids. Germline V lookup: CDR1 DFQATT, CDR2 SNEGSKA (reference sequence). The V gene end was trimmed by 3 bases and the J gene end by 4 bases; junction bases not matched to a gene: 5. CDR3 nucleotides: TGCAGTGCTAGCGGGGGGGAGGATTACAATGAGCAGTTCTTC. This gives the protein CSASGGEDYNEQFF.

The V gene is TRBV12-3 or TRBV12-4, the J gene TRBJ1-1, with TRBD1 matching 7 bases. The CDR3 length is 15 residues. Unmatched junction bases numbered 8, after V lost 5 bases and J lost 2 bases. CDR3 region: CASSPPGQINTEAFF. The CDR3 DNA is TGTGCCAGCAGTCCCCCGGGACAGATAAACACTGAAGCTTTCTTT.

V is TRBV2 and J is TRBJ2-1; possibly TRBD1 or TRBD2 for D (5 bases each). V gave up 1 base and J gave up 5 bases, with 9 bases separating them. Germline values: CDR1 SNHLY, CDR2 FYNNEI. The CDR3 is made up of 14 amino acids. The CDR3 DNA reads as TGTGCCAGCAGTGAAGGCCGGGGCCACAATGAGCAGTTCTTC. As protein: CASSEGRGHNEQFF.

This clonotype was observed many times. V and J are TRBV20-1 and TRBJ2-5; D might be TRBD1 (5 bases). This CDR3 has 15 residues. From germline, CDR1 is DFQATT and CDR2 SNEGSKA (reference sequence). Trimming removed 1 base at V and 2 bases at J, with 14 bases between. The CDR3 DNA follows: TGCAGTGCTAGAGTCTTCCCGACAGCACAAGAGACCCAGTACTTC. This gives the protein CSARVFPTAQETQYF.

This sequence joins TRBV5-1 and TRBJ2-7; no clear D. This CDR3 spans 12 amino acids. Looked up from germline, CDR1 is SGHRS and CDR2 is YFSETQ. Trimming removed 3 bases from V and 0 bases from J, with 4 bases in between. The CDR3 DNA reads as TGCGCCAGCAGCTCGGACTCCTACGAGCAGTACTTC. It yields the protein CASSSDSYEQYF.

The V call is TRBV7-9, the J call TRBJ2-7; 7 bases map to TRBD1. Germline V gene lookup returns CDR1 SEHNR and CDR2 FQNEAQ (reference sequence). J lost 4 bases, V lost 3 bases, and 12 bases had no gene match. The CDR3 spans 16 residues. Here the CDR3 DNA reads TGTGCCAGCAGCTTTAGACAGGGAAGTTTCTTATACGAGCAGTACTTC. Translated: CASSFRQGSFLYEQYF.

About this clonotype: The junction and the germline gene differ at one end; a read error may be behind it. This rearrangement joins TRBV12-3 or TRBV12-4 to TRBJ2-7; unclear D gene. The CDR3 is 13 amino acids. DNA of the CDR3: TGTGCCAGCAGTGCCGGTCGCTCCCACGAGCAGTACTTC. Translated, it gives CASSAGRSHEQYF.

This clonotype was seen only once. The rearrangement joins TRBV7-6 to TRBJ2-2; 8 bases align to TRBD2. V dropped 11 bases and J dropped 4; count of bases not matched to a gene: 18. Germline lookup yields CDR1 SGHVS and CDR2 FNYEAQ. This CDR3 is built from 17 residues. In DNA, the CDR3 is TGTGCCGGACAGCGGGGGCAGCGGGCAGGGCTCACCGGGGAGCTGTTTTTT. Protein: CAGQRGQRAGLTGELFF.

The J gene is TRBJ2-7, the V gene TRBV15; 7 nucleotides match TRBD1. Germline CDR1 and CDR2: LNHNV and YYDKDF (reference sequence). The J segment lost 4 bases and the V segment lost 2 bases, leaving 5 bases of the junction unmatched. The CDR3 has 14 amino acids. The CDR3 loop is CATSRRPQGYEQYF. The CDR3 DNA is TGTGCCACCAGCAGACGTCCACAGGGGTACGAGCAGTACTTC.

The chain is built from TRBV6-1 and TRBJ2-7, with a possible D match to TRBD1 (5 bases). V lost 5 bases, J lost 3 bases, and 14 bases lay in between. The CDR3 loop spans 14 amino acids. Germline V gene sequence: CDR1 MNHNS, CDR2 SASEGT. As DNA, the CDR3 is TGTGCCAGCAGTTATTACAGGCTAGGCTACGAGCAGTACTTC. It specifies CASSYYRLGYEQYF.

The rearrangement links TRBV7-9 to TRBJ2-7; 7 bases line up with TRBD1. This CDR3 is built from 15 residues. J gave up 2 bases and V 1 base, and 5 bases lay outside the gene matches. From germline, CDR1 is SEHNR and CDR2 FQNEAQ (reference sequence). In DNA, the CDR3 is TGTGCCAGCAGCTTAGTGGGACAGTTAACCTACGAGCAGTACTTC. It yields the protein CASSLVGQLTYEQYF. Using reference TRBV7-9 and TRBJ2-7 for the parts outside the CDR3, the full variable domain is DTGVSQNPRHKITKRGQNVTFRCDPISEHNRLYWYRQTLGQGPEFLTYFQNEAQLEKSRLLSDRFSAERPKGSFSTLEIQRTEQGDSAMYLCASSLVGQLTYEQYFGPGTRLTVT.

CDR3 DNA: TGCAGTGCTAGGGGCGACAGGGCCATTCAGCCCCAGCATTTT. Protein sequence: CSARGDRAIQPQHF. The chain combines TRBV20-1 with TRBJ1-5, with 7 nucleotides matching TRBD1. The CDR3 covers 14 residues. V was pared by 3 bases and J by 6 bases, with 8 bases of the junction left unmatched. The germline CDR1 and CDR2 sequences are DFQATT and SNEGSKA (reference sequence).

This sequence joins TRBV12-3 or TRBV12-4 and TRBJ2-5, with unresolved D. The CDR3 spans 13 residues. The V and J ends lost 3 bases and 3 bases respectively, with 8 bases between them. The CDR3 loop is CASSFRKEETQYF. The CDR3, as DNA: TGTGCCAGCAGTTTCCGTAAGGAAGAGACCCAGTACTTC.